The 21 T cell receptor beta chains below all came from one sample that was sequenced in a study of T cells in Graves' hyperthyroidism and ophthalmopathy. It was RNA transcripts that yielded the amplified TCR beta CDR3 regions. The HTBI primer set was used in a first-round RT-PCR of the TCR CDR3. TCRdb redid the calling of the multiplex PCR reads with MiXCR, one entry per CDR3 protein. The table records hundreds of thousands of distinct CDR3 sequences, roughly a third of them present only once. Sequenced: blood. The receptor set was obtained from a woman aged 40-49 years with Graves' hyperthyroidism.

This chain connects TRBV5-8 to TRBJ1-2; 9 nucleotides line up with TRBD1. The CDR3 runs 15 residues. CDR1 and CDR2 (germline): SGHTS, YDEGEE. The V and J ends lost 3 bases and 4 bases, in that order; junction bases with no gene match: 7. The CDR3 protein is CASSSTGGSLYGYTF. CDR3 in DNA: TGTGCCAGCAGCTCAACAGGGGGCAGTCTCTATGGCTACACCTTC.

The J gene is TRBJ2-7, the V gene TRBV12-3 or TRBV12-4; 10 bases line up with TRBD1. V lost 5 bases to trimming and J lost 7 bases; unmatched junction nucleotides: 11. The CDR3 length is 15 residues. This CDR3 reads CASSPPGQGRREQYF. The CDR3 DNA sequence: TGTGCCAGCAGTCCCCCGGGACAGGGGCGACGGGAGCAGTACTTC.

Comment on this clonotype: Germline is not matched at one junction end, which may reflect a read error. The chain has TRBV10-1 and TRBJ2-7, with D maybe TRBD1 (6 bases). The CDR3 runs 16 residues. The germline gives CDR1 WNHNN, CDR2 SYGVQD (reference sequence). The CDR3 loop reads CASNVLRYRVGLVQYF. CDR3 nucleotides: TGTGCCAGCAACGTACTCCGGTACAGGGTCGGTTTGGTGCAGTACTTC.

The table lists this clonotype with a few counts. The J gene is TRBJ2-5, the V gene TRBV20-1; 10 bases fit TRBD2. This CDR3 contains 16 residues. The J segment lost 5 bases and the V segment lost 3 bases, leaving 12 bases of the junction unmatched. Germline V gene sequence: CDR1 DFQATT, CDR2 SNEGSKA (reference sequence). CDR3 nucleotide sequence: TGCAGTGCTAGTCCTACCCCTAGCGGGAGTCCGGAGACCCAGTACTTC. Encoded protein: CSASPTPSGSPETQYF.

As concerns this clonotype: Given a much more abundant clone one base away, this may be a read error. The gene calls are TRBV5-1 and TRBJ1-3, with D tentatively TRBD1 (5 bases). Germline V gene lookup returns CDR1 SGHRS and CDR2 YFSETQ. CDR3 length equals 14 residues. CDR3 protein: CAGSLEGEGNTIYF. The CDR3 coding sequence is TGCGCCGGCAGCTTGGAAGGGGAAGGAAACACCATATATTTT.

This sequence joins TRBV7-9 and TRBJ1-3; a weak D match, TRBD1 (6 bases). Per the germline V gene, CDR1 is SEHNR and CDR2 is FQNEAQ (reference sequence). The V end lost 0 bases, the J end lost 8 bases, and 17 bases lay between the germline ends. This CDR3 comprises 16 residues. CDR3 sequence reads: CASSLAGGEDGYTIYF. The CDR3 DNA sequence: TGTGCCAGCAGCTTAGCTGGGGGCGAGGATGGCTACACCATATATTTT.

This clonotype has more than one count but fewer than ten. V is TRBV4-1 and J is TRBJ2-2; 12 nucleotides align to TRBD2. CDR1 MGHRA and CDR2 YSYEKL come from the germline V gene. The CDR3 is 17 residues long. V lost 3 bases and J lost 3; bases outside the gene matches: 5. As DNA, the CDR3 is TGCGCCAGCAGCCACCCTAGCGGGAGGGCCGACACCGGGGAGCTGTTTTTT. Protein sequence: CASSHPSGRADTGELFF.

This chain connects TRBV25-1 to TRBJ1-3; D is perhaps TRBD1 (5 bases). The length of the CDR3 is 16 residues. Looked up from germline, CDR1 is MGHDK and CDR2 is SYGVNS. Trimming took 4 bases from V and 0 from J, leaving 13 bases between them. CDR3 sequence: CASSGLGDSSGNTIYF. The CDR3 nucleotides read TGTGCCAGCAGTGGATTGGGGGACTCCTCTGGAAACACCATATATTTT.

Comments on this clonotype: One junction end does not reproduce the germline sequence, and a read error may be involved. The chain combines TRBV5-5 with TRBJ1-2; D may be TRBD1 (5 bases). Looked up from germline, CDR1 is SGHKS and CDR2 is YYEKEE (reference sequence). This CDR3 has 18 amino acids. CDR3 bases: TGCGCCAGCAGCCAGACTCTCAGGGAGGGTACGGGAAGCGATGGCTACACCTTC. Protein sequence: CASSQTLREGTGSDGYTF.

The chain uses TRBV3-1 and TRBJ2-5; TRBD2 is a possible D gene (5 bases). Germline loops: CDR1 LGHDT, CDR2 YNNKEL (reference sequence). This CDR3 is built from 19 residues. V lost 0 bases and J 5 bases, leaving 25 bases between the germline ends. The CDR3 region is CASSQEEGSPGLVRETQYF. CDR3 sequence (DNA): TGTGCCAGCAGCCAAGAAGAGGGTTCCCCCGGGCTAGTCAGGGAGACCCAGTACTTC.

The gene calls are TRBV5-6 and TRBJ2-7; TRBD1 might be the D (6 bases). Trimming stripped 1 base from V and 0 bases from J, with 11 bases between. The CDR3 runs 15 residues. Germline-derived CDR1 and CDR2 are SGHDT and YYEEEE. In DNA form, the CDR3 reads TGTGCCAGCAGCTTGACAGGGATGAGCTCCTACGAGCAGTACTTC. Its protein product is CASSLTGMSSYEQYF.

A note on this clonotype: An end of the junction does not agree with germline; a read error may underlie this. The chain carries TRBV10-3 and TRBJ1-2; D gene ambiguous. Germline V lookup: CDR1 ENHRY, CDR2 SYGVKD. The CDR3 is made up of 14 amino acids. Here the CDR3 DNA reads TGTGCCAGCAGTTATAATATACCGAACTATGGCTACACCTTC. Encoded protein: CASSYNIPNYGYTF.

The CDR3 DNA is TGTGCCAGCAGCTTGGAGGTTTTGTCGGACGGCTACACCTTC. Residues: CASSLEVLSDGYTF. This sequence joins TRBV7-9 and TRBJ1-2; D gene ambiguous. There are 14 residues in the CDR3. Trimming stripped 3 bases from V and 8 bases from J, with 16 bases between. Germline lookup yields CDR1 SEHNR and CDR2 FQNEAQ (reference sequence).

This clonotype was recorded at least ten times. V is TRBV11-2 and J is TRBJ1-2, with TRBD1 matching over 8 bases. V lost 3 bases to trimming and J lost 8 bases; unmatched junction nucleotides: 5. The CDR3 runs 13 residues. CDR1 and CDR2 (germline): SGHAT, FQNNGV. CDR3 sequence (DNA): TGTGCCAGCAGCTTGGGGGGACAGGAAGGCTACACCTTC. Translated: CASSLGGQEGYTF.

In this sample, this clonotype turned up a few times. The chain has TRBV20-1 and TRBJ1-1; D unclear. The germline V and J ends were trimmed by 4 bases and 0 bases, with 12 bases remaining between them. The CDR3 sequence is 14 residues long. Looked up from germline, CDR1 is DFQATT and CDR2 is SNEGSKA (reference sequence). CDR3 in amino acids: CSAKPSALNTEAFF. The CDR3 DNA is TGCAGTGCTAAACCCTCCGCCTTGAACACTGAAGCTTTCTTT.

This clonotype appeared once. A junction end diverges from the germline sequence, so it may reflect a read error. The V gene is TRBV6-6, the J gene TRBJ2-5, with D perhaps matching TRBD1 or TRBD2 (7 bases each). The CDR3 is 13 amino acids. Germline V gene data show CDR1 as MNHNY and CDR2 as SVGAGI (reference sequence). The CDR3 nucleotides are TGTGCCATCAGTTATCAGGGGGGGGAGACCCAGTACTTC. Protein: CAISYQGGETQYF.

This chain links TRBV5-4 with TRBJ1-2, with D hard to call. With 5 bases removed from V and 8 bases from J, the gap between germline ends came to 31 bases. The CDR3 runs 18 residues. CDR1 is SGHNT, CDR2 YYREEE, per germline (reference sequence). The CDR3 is CASSLIGIVGSPMGGYTF. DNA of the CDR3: TGTGCCAGCAGTTTAATTGGTATAGTGGGCAGCCCCATGGGAGGCTACACCTTC.

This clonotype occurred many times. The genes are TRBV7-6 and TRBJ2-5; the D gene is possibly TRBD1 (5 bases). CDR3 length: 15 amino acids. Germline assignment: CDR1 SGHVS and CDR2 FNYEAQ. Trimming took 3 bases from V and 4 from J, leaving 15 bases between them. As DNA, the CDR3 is TGTGCCAGCAGCTTTCCTATGACAGATGGAGAGACCCAGTACTTC. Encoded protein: CASSFPMTDGETQYF. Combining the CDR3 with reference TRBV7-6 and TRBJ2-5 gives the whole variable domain GAGVSQSPRYKVTKRGQDVALRCDPISGHVSLYWYRQALGQGPEFLTYFNYEAQQDKSGLPNDRFSAERPEGSISTLTIQRTEQRDSAMYRCASSFPMTDGETQYFGPGTRLLVL.

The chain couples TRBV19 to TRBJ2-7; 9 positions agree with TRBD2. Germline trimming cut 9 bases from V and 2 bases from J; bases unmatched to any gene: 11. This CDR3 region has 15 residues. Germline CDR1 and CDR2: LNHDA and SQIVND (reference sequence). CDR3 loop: CASSEAAGGPYEQYF. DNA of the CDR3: TGTGCCAGCAGTGAGGCAGCGGGGGGTCCCTACGAGCAGTACTTC.

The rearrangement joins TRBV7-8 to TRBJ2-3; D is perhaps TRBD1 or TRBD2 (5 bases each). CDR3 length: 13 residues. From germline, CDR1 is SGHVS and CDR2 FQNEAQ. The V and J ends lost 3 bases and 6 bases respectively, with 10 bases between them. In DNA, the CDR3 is TGTGCCAGCAGCTTCAGGGACGGGGATACGCAGTATTTT. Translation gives CASSFRDGDTQYF.

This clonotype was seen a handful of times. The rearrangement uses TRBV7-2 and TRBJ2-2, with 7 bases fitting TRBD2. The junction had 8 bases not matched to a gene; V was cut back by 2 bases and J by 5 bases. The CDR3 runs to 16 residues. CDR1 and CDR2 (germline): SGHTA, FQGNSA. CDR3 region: CASSLRSRAGTGELFF. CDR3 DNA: TGTGCCAGCAGCTTACGGTCCCGAGCGGGAACCGGGGAGCTGTTTTTT.